This T cell receptor beta chain was identified in a study of blood T cells in healthy people across ages. The CDR3 contains 14 residues. Trimming stripped 5 bases from V and 10 bases from J, with 17 bases between. Germline CDR1 SEHNR, CDR2 FQNEAQ (reference sequence). Combining a sample-barcoded 5' primer with a J-beta primer mix, a second PCR ran for roughly 7 to 12 cycles. Each cDNA molecule carried a tag from a template-switch adaptor that contained 12 random nucleotides. Using its own MiXCR run on the 5' RACE reads, TCRdb lists one record per CDR3 protein. The table has roughly 1.4 million distinct CDR3 sequences, 59% seen once.

The sequencing input was blood. V usage is TRBV7-9 and J usage is TRBJ1-4; a weak D match, TRBD1 (5 bases). The source of this sequence is a young man in good health. DNA for the CDR3: TGTGCCAGCAGCCCCGGCAGGGATATCAGAAAACTGTTTTTT. It translates to CASSPGRDIRKLFF.